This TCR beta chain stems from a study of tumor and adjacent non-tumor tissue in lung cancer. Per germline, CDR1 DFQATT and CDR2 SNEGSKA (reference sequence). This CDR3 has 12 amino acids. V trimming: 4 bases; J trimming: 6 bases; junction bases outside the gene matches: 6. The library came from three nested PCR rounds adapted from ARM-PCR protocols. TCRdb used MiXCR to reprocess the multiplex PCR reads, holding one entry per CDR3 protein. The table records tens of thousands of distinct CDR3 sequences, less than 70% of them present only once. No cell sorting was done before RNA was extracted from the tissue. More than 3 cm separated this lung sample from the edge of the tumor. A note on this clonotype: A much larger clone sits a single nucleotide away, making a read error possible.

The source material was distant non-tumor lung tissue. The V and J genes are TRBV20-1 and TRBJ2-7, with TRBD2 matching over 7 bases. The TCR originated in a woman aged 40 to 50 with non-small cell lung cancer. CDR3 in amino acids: CSATHGGGEQYF. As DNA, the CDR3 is TGCAGTGCTACTCATGGGGGGGGCGAGCAGTACTTC.